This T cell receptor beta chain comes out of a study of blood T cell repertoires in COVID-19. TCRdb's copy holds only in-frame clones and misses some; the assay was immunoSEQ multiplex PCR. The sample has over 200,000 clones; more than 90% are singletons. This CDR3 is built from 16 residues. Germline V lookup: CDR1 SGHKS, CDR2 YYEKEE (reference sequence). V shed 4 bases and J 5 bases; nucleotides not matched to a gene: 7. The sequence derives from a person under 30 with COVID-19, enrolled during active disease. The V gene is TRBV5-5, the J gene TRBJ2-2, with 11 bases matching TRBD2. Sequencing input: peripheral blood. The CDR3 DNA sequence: TGTGCCAGCAGCCTAACTAGCGGGAGTGATACCGGGGAGCTGTTTTTT. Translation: CASSLTSGSDTGELFF.